What follows describes a single TCR beta chain. The antigen is undetermined. The data are from a study of monozygotic twins with inflammatory bowel disease. Study conclusions and caveats: Against healthy co-twins, IBD patients had lower TCRbeta diversity (measured by inverse Simpson).

The CDR3 is 14 residues long. Reprocessing the 5' RACE reads, TCRdb reports a single entry for every CDR3 protein and omits DNA. The sample holds around 140,000 distinct CDR3 sequences. The TCR sequence derives from a human donor with ulcerative colitis or Crohn's disease, or a healthy co-twin of an affected twin (not recorded which). This chain uses TRBV12-3 or TRBV12-4 with TRBJ2-5. The specimen was blood. The CDR3 is CASSFGRFQETQYF.